Listed below are T cell receptor beta chains from one sample, sequenced in a study of CD8 T cells in Susac syndrome. MiXCR, applied by TCRdb to the immunoSEQ multiplex PCR reads, yields one record per CDR3 protein. The repertoire includes some 450,000 distinct CDR3 sequences, 75% to 90% of them detected once, and 0.12% sits in the top ten. Input material: CD8+ T cells from PBMCs. These receptors originate from a human donor with multiple sclerosis. Both conserved end residues are part of each CDR3. The order of the fields is clone size, CDR3 length, J gene, D gene, V gene, CDR3 DNA, CDR3 protein. D genes are given only for firm matches. The listing skips clone size in some rows; elsewhere it reads once, few, many or a size class.

once 16 TRBJ1-2 - TRBV27 TGTGCCAGCAGTTTAAACGGTGGCGGGATTTCGTTTGGCTACACCTTC CASSLNGGGISFGYTF
- 12 TRBJ2-1 - TRBV18 TGTGCCGGCGAGAGAAAGAGGAATGAGCAGTTCTTC CAGERKRNEQFF
once 14 TRBJ1-6 - TRBV27 TGTGCCAGCAGTTTATACAGCGAGGATTCACCCCTCCACTTT CASSLYSEDSPLHF
- 13 TRBJ2-5 - TRBV12-3/TRBV12-4 TGTGCCAGCAGCCCCGGACCCGCGGAGACCCAGTACTTC CASSPGPAETQYF
few 15 TRBJ2-1 TRBD1 TRBV27 TGTGCCAGCAGTGTAGGGACAGGGACCTACAATGAGCAGTTCTTC CASSVGTGTYNEQFF
once 11 TRBJ2-2 - TRBV13 TGTGCCAGCCGGGGCTCCGGGGAGCTGTTTTTT CASRGSGELFF
- 17 TRBJ2-1 TRBD1 TRBV2 TGTGCCAGCGGGAGGACGTCGACAGGGGATCCGCCCGGAGAGCAGTTCTTC CASGRTSTGDPPGEQFF
- 16 TRBJ1-1 - TRBV7-9 TGTGCCAGCACCCCGAGGTCAGGGTCTATGAACACTGAAGCTTTCTTT CASTPRSGSMNTEAFF
- 14 TRBJ2-7 TRBD2 TRBV19 TGTGCCAGTAGCAGACTAGCGGGAGAATACGAGCAGTACTTC CASSRLAGEYEQYF
- 15 TRBJ1-1 - TRBV20-1 TGCAGTGCTAGCCCGGGAGAATACATGAACACTGAAGCTTTCTTT CSASPGEYMNTEAFF
- 14 TRBJ1-2 TRBD1 TRBV30 TGTGCCTGGAGTGACGGACAGGGGTACTATGGCTACACCTTC CAWSDGQGYYGYTF
- 17 TRBJ1-5 - TRBV28 TGTGCCAGCAGTACGACCTTGAGACAGGATCGGAATCAGCCCCAGCATTTT CASSTTLRQDRNQPQHF
- 12 TRBJ1-5 - TRBV5-5 TGTGCCAGCAGCTCACACCGAGGTCGACAGCATTTT CASSSHRGRQHF
- 13 TRBJ2-3 TRBD2 TRBV2 TGTGCCAGCAGCGGGGGGACCACAGATACGCAGTATTTT CASSGGTTDTQYF
- 14 TRBJ1-1 - TRBV30 TGTGCCTGGAGTCAGGGTTTCATCATCACTGAAGCTTTCTTT CAWSQGFIITEAFF
few 15 TRBJ2-7 - TRBV4-1 TGCGCCAGCAGCCAACAGGACCTCGGTCGGCACGAGCAGTACTTC CASSQQDLGRHEQYF
- 17 TRBJ2-3 TRBD2 TRBV7-6 TGTGCCAGCAGCCCGTGGACTAGCGGGGGGATCACAGATACGCAGTATTTT CASSPWTSGGITDTQYF
- 19 TRBJ1-4 TRBD1 TRBV14 TGTGCCAGCAGCCAAAAGGCCGGGGGGACGGACAGGGGCGACGAAAAACTGTTTTTT CASSQKAGGTDRGDEKLFF
- 16 TRBJ1-2 - TRBV5-4 TGTGCCAGCAGCTCAGACGGGACAAATAACAACTATGGCTACACCTTC CASSSDGTNNNYGYTF
- 13 TRBJ1-1 - TRBV4-1 TGCGCCAGCAGCCAGGCGGGGAACACTGAAGCTTTCTTT CASSQAGNTEAFF
once 15 TRBJ1-1 - TRBV19 TGTGCCAGTAGTATAGGGAAGGGGACGAACACTGAAGCTTTCTTT CASSIGKGTNTEAFF
- 14 TRBJ2-7 - TRBV2 TGTGCCGGGGCCTTGGGCGGGACAGACTACGAGCAGTACTTC CAGALGGTDYEQYF
- 19 TRBJ2-1 TRBD2 TRBV13 TGTGCCAGCAGCTCACGGACTAGCGGAGCCTCAAGCTCCTACAATGAGCAGTTCTTC CASSSRTSGASSSYNEQFF
- 16 TRBJ2-7 TRBD2 TRBV20-1 TGCAGTGCTAGATCAATAGCGGGGGGGCTCTCCTACGAGCAGTACTTC CSARSIAGGLSYEQYF
- 16 TRBJ2-1 - TRBV27 TGTGCCAGCAGCGTCCTCCGCTCGCTCTCCTACAATGAGCAGTTCTTC CASSVLRSLSYNEQFF
once 14 TRBJ1-5 - TRBV7-8 TGTGCCAGCAGCTTAGTCGTCGCGCGTCAGCCCCAGCATTTT CASSLVVARQPQHF
- 14 TRBJ1-2 - TRBV6-6 TGTGCCAGCAGTTCCGCGGACGGCTACTATGGCTACACCTTC CASSSADGYYGYTF